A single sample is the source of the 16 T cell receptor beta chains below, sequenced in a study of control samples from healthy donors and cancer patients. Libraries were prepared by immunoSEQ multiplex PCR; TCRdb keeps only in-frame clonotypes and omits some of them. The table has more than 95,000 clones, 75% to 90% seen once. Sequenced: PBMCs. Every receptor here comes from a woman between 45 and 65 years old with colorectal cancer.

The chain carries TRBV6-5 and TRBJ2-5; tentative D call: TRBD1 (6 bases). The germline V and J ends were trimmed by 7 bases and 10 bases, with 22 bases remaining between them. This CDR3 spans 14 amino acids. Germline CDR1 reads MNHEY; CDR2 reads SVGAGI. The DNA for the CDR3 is TGTGCCAGCAAAAGAGACGGGGACACTGGCGACCAGTACTTC. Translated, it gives CASKRDGDTGDQYF.

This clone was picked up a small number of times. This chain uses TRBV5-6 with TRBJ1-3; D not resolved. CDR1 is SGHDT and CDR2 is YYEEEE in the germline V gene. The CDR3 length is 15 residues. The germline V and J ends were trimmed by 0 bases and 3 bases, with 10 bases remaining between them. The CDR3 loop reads CASSLAGSGGNTIYF. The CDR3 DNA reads TGTGCCAGCAGCTTGGCTGGCAGCGGTGGAAACACCATATATTTT.

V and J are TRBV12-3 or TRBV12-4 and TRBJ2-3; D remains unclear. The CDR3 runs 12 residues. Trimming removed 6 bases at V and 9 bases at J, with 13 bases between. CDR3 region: CASSPALGTQYF. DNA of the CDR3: TGTGCCAGCAGCCCCGCGTTAGGGACGCAGTATTTT.

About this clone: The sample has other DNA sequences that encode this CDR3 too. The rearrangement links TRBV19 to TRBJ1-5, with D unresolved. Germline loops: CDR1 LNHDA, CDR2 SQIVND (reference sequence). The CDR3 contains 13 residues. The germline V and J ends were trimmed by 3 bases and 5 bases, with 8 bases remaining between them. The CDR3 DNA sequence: TGTGCCAGTAGTATCCAAGGTGATCAGCCCCAGCATTTT. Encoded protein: CASSIQGDQPQHF.

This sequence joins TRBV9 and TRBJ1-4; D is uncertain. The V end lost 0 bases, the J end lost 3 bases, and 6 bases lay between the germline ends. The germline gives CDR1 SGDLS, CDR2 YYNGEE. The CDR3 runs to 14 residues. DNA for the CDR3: TGTGCCAGCAGCGTAGGGGTCCCTAATGAAAAACTGTTTTTT. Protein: CASSVGVPNEKLFF.

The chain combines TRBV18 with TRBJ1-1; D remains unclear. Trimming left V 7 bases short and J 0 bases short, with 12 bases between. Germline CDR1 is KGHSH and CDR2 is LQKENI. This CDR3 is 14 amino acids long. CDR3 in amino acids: CASCKTELNTEAFF. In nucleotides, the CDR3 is TGTGCCAGCTGTAAAACAGAATTGAACACTGAAGCTTTCTTT.

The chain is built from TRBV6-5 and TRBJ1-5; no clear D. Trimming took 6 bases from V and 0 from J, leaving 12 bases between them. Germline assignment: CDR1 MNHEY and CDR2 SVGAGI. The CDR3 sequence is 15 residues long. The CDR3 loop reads CASRGLSDSNQPQHF. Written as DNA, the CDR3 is TGTGCCAGCAGGGGATTATCGGATAGCAATCAGCCCCAGCATTTT.

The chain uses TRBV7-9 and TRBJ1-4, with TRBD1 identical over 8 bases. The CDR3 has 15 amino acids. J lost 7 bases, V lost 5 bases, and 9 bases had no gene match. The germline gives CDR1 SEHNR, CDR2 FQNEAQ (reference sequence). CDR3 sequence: CASSADRVKGEKLFF. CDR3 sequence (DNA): TGTGCCAGCAGCGCGGACAGGGTTAAGGGTGAAAAACTGTTTTTT.

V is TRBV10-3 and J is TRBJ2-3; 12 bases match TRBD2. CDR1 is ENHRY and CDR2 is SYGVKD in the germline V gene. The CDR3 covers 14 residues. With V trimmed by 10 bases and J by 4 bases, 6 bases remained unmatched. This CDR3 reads CASAGTSGSDTQYF. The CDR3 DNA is TGTGCCAGCGCCGGGACTAGCGGGTCAGATACGCAGTATTTT.

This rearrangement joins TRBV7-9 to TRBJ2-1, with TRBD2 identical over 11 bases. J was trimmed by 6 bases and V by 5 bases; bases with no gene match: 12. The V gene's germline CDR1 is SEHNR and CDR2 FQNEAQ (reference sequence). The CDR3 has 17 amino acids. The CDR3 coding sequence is TGTGCCAGCAGCCCCTTCGGCCTAGCGGGAGGCGCCAATGAGCAGTTCTTC. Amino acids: CASSPFGLAGGANEQFF.

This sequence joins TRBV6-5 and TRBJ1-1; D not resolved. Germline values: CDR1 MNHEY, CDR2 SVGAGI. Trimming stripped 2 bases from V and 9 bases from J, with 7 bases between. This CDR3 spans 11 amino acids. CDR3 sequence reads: CASSYVGQAFF. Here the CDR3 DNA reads TGTGCCAGCAGTTACGTCGGGCAAGCTTTCTTT.

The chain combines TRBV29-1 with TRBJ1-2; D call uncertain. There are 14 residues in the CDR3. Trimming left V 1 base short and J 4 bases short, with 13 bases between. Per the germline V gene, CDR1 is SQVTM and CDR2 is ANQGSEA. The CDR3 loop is CSVEVGYTVYGYTF. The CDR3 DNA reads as TGCAGCGTTGAAGTAGGGTACACCGTCTATGGCTACACCTTC.

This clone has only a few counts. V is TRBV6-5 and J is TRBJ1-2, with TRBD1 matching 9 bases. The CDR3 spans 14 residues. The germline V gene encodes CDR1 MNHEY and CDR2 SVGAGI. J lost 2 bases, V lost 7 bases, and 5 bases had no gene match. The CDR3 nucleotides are TGTGCCAGCAACCTCGGACAGGGGAACTATGGCTACACCTTC. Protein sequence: CASNLGQGNYGYTF.

The CDR3 DNA sequence: TGTGCCAGCAGTGACAGGGTCGGGGGAGGAAAAGAGACCCAGTACTTC. It codes for CASSDRVGGGKETQYF. The rearrangement links TRBV2 to TRBJ2-5; TRBD2 is a possible D gene (6 bases). CDR1 and CDR2 from the germline V gene are SNHLY and FYNNEI. Trimming left V 3 bases short and J 3 bases short, with 17 bases between. This CDR3 is 16 amino acids long.

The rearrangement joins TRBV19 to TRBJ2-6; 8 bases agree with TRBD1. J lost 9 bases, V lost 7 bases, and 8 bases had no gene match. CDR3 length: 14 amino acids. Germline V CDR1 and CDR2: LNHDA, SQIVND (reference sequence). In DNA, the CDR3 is TGTGCCAGTACCCAGACCGGGACAGGCAACGTCCTGACTTTC. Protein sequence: CASTQTGTGNVLTF.

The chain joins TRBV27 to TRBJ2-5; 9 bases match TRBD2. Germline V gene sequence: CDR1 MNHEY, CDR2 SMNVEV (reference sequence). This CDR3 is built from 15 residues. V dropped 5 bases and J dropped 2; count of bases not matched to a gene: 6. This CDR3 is CASSASLAGQETQYF. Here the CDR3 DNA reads TGTGCCAGCAGTGCCTCTCTAGCGGGACAAGAGACCCAGTACTTC.